Presented here are 31 T cell receptor beta chains from one specimen sequenced in a study of T cell responses to AZD1222 COVID-19 vaccine. TCRdb's table, derived via immunoSEQ multiplex PCR, lists solely in-frame clones and lacks some. Here the sample spans roughly 40,000 clones, around 90% being singletons. The sequenced sample was peripheral blood, obtained 28 days after the second dose of the MenACWY control vaccine. These receptors all stem from an adult who received the MenACWY meningococcal vaccine as a control.

The chain is built from TRBV7-6 and TRBJ2-1; TRBD2 agrees at 7 bases. The CDR3 has 15 residues. CDR1 and CDR2 (germline): SGHVS, FNYEAQ. J was trimmed by 9 bases and V by 0 bases; bases with no gene match: 8. The CDR3: CASSLASSGLGEQFF. CDR3 bases: TGTGCCAGCAGCTTAGCGTCTAGCGGATTGGGTGAGCAGTTCTTC.

The V gene is TRBV5-4, the J gene TRBJ2-1; weak D call: TRBD1 (6 bases). The germline V and J ends were trimmed by 7 bases and 12 bases, with 17 bases remaining between them. Looked up from germline, CDR1 is SGHNT and CDR2 is YYREEE (reference sequence). The length of the CDR3 is 12 residues. The CDR3 DNA is TGTGCCAGCGGCCCAGGGGATAGGGTGCAGTTCTTC. Its translation: CASGPGDRVQFF.

This clone has just one count. This chain uses TRBV5-1 with TRBJ2-7; TRBD1 agrees at 9 bases. Germline lookup yields CDR1 SGHRS and CDR2 YFSETQ. The junction had 15 bases not matched to a gene; V was cut back by 7 bases and J by 7 bases. The CDR3 has 15 amino acids. CDR3 sequence reads: CASALNRGPPIEQYF. Written as DNA, the CDR3 is TGCGCCAGCGCCCTTAACAGGGGGCCCCCAATAGAGCAGTACTTC.

The chain employs TRBV20-1 and TRBJ2-7; 13 nucleotides agree with TRBD2. The CDR3 is 15 residues long. After removal of 3 bases from V and 2 bases from J, the junction contained 4 bases not matched to a gene. Germline loops: CDR1 DFQATT, CDR2 SNEGSKA (reference sequence). The DNA of the CDR3 is TGCAGTGCTAGTATACTAGCGGGAGGGCCCTACGAGCAGTACTTC. It yields the protein CSASILAGGPYEQYF.

J is TRBJ1-1 and V is TRBV24-1; TRBD1 matches at 9 bases. The germline CDR1 and CDR2 sequences are KGHDR and SFDVKD. The CDR3 sequence is 15 residues long. The trim removed 5 bases at V and 2 bases at J, leaving 5 bases unmatched. The chain's CDR3 is CATSARQGGNTEAFF. CDR3 coding DNA: TGTGCCACCAGTGCACGACAGGGGGGCAACACTGAAGCTTTCTTT.

The V call is TRBV7-9, the J call TRBJ2-3, with D uncertain. The ends were cut back, 0 bases at V and 1 base at J, with 11 bases in the middle. The CDR3 covers 16 residues. Germline V lookup: CDR1 SEHNR, CDR2 FQNEAQ (reference sequence). CDR3 amino acids: CASSLADPRGTDTQYF. The DNA for the CDR3 is TGTGCCAGCAGCTTAGCGGACCCAAGGGGCACAGATACGCAGTATTTT.

This chain joins TRBV18 and TRBJ2-2, with TRBD2 matching 9 bases. The V gene's germline CDR1 is KGHSH and CDR2 LQKENI. Losses at the gene ends were 3 bases for V and 2 bases for J; bases not matched to a gene: 4. The CDR3 runs to 16 residues. Here the CDR3 DNA reads TGTGCCAGCTCACCCCTGACTAGCGGTAACACCGGGGAGCTGTTTTTT. This encodes CASSPLTSGNTGELFF.

The chain carries TRBV24-1 and TRBJ2-3; TRBD2 matches 8 bases. Germline V gives CDR1 KGHDR, CDR2 SFDVKD. The CDR3 is made up of 15 amino acids. V lost 0 bases, J lost 6 bases, and 4 bases stayed unmatched. The CDR3: CATSDLTGGGDTQYF. The DNA for the CDR3 is TGTGCCACCAGTGATTTGACGGGAGGGGGGGATACGCAGTATTTT.

The CDR3 sequence: CASSPNSGSPYEQYF. In nucleotides, the CDR3 is TGTGCCAGCTCACCCAATAGCGGGAGCCCCTACGAGCAGTACTTC. The rearrangement uses TRBV18 and TRBJ2-7, with TRBD2 identical over 9 bases. This CDR3 region has 15 residues. V gave up 3 bases and J gave up 2 bases; unmatched junction bases: 5. Germline loops: CDR1 KGHSH, CDR2 LQKENI. Based on the CDR3 plus reference TRBV18 and TRBJ2-7, the full variable domain is NAGVMQNPRHLVRRRGQEARLRCSPMKGHSHVYWYRQLPEEGLKFMVYLQKENIIDESGMPKERFSAEFPKEGPSILRIQQVVRGDSAAYFCASSPNSGSPYEQYFGPGTRLTVT.

The chain links TRBV6-5 to TRBJ1-1, with TRBD1 identical over 9 bases. From germline, CDR1 is MNHEY and CDR2 SVGAGI. CDR3 size: 13 residues. The ends lost 6 bases at V and 9 bases at J; junction bases unmatched: 8. The CDR3 DNA sequence: TGTGCCAGCAGCCCCAGGACAGGGGAAAAAGCTTTCTTT. Its protein is CASSPRTGEKAFF.

The rearrangement joins TRBV28 to TRBJ1-1; TRBD1 matches 7 bases. This CDR3 spans 13 amino acids. After removal of 6 bases from V and 1 base from J, the junction contained 2 bases not matched to a gene. Germline V gene data show CDR1 as MDHEN and CDR2 as SYDVKM. CDR3: CASRGDRNTEAFF. The CDR3 bases are TGTGCCAGCAGAGGGGACAGGAACACTGAAGCTTTCTTT.

In nucleotides, the CDR3 is TGTGCCAGCAGCCCCGGACTAGCGGGCACAGATACGCAGTATTTT. The encoded protein is CASSPGLAGTDTQYF. This chain links TRBV28 with TRBJ2-3, with 10 bases that match TRBD2. The junction had 4 bases not matched to a gene; V was cut back by 6 bases and J by 1 base. The CDR3 covers 15 residues. Germline CDR1 reads MDHEN; CDR2 reads SYDVKM.

The chain joins TRBV5-1 to TRBJ2-1; the match to TRBD2 covers 14 bases. V shed 3 bases and J 7 bases; nucleotides not matched to a gene: 6. This CDR3 contains 16 residues. Germline V gene lookup returns CDR1 SGHRS and CDR2 YFSETQ. As DNA, the CDR3 is TGCGCCAGCAGCTACTTGGGACTAGCGGGAGATAATGAGCAGTTCTTC. This translates into CASSYLGLAGDNEQFF.

In DNA form, the CDR3 reads TGTGCCAGCAGTTTCGGGGCCCTAGGGACCGCAGATACGCAGTATTTT. Its translation: CASSFGALGTADTQYF. The genes are TRBV28 and TRBJ2-3; perhaps D is TRBD1 or TRBD2 (5 bases each). The length of the CDR3 is 16 residues. Germline V gene lookup returns CDR1 MDHEN and CDR2 SYDVKM. The V end lost 3 bases, the J end lost 4 bases, and 17 bases lay between the germline ends.

The J gene is TRBJ1-2, the V gene TRBV27, with a weak D call TRBD1 (6 bases). Germline loops: CDR1 MNHEY, CDR2 SMNVEV (reference sequence). The germline V and J ends were trimmed by 6 bases and 0 bases, with 11 bases remaining between them. The CDR3 totals 14 residues. CDR3 sequence (DNA): TGTGCCAGCAGAGCAACAGGGACTAACTATGGCTACACCTTC. This encodes CASRATGTNYGYTF.

This rearrangement joins TRBV2 to TRBJ2-6, with D perhaps matching TRBD1 (5 bases). Germline V gene sequence: CDR1 SNHLY, CDR2 FYNNEI. V was cut by 7 bases and J by 1 base, with 17 bases left in between. The CDR3 contains 17 residues. The CDR3: CASKYRTISSGANVLTF. Written as DNA, the CDR3 is TGTGCCAGCAAGTATCGGACAATATCTTCTGGGGCCAACGTCCTGACTTTC.

This chain joins TRBV27 and TRBJ2-1, with 13 positions matching TRBD2. The CDR3 covers 15 residues. J was trimmed by 4 bases and V by 8 bases; bases with no gene match: 5. The germline V gene encodes CDR1 MNHEY and CDR2 SMNVEV (reference sequence). The CDR3: CASLSLAGGYNEQFF. For the CDR3, the DNA is TGTGCCAGCCTCTCACTAGCGGGAGGGTACAATGAGCAGTTCTTC.

The chain is built from TRBV29-1 and TRBJ2-2; D uncertain. The germline V and J ends were trimmed by 3 bases and 1 base, with 3 bases remaining between them. Per the germline V gene, CDR1 is SQVTM and CDR2 is ANQGSEA. The CDR3 totals 12 residues. CDR3 protein: CSVDENTGELFF. CDR3 nucleotide sequence: TGCAGCGTTGACGAGAACACCGGGGAGCTGTTTTTT.

The chain has TRBV18 and TRBJ2-1; the match to TRBD2 covers 14 bases. Trimming at V came to 3 bases and at J to 10 bases, leaving 8 bases not matched to a gene. Germline CDR1 and CDR2: KGHSH and LQKENI. This CDR3 region has 16 residues. The CDR3 bases are TGTGCCAGCTCACCGGCGGGACTAGCGGGAGATAAAGAGCAGTTCTTC. Its protein product is CASSPAGLAGDKEQFF.

V usage is TRBV5-1 and J usage is TRBJ1-1; the match to TRBD1 covers 11 bases. The ends lost 3 bases at V and 6 bases at J; junction bases unmatched: 4. CDR1 and CDR2 from the germline V gene are SGHRS and YFSETQ. CDR3 length equals 14 residues. CDR3 coding DNA: TGCGCCAGCAGCTCCTGGGGACAGGGGGCTGAAGCTTTCTTT. It is translated as CASSSWGQGAEAFF. The whole variable domain, filled in from reference TRBV5-1 and TRBJ1-1, reads KAGVTQTPRYLIKTRGQQVTLSCSPISGHRSVSWYQQTPGQGLQFLFEYFSETQRNKGNFPGRFSGRQFSNSRSEMNVSTLELGDSALYLCASSSWGQGAEAFFGQGTRLTVV.

The chain joins TRBV6-6 to TRBJ1-1; 7 bases align to TRBD1. The V and J ends lost 8 bases and 6 bases, in that order; junction bases with no gene match: 9. Looked up from germline, CDR1 is MNHNY and CDR2 is SVGAGI (reference sequence). The CDR3 consists of 13 residues. This chain's CDR3 is CASGTGTEPEAFF. The CDR3 region has the DNA TGTGCCAGCGGTACCGGGACAGAGCCTGAAGCTTTCTTT.

The chain recombines TRBV5-4 with TRBJ1-2, with 12 bases identical to TRBD1. Trimming cost V 2 bases and J 6 bases; bases outside gene matches: 8. CDR1 is SGHNT, CDR2 YYREEE, per germline (reference sequence). The CDR3 totals 16 residues. The CDR3 nucleotides read TGTGCCAGCAGCTTCGGACGACGGGACAGGGGGCATGGCTACACCTTC. The encoded protein is CASSFGRRDRGHGYTF.

This chain links TRBV28 with TRBJ2-2; TRBD1 agrees at 7 bases. Looked up from germline, CDR1 is MDHEN and CDR2 is SYDVKM. The CDR3 has 15 amino acids. The ends lost 5 bases at V and 3 bases at J; junction bases unmatched: 6. CDR3 amino acids: CASSKTGWDTGELFF. CDR3 nucleotide sequence: TGTGCCAGCAGTAAGACAGGGTGGGACACCGGGGAGCTGTTTTTT.

Written as DNA, the CDR3 is TGTGCCAGCAACGGGGACAGCCCTAACTATGGCTACACCTTC. It specifies CASNGDSPNYGYTF. The chain is built from TRBV28 and TRBJ1-2, with TRBD1 matching 7 bases. The ends lost 7 bases at V and 0 bases at J; junction bases unmatched: 5. Germline V CDR1 and CDR2: MDHEN, SYDVKM. The CDR3 is 14 amino acids.

The rearrangement links TRBV19 to TRBJ2-1, with a possible D match to TRBD2 (6 bases). This CDR3 is 16 amino acids long. V was cut by 5 bases and J by 0 bases, with 14 bases left in between. CDR1 is LNHDA and CDR2 is SQIVND in the germline V gene (reference sequence). The CDR3 is CASSSGATSSYNEQFF. CDR3 coding DNA: TGTGCCAGTAGTTCCGGGGCGACTAGCTCCTACAATGAGCAGTTCTTC.

The chain has TRBV18 and TRBJ2-5; no definite D call. CDR1 is KGHSH and CDR2 is LQKENI in the germline V gene. This CDR3 has 15 amino acids. Trimming left V 2 bases short and J 1 base short, with 11 bases between. The CDR3 bases are TGTGCCAGCTCACCAGACCACAGACCCCAAGAGACCCAGTACTTC. Its protein product is CASSPDHRPQETQYF.

This clone was detected only once. The chain uses TRBV5-1 and TRBJ1-2, with D unclear. The V and J ends lost 4 bases and 1 base respectively, with 17 bases between them. Germline CDR1 is SGHRS and CDR2 is YFSETQ. CDR3 size: 16 residues. The CDR3 sequence is CASSPRGIRGNYGYTF. The DNA of the CDR3 is TGCGCCAGCAGCCCTCGCGGGATTCGGGGTAACTATGGCTACACCTTC.

The J gene is TRBJ2-2, the V gene TRBV2, with 9 bases that match TRBD1. The V gene's germline CDR1 is SNHLY and CDR2 FYNNEI. CDR3 length equals 15 residues. J lost 1 base, V lost 5 bases, and 2 bases had no gene match. This CDR3 is CASSTGGVNTGELFF. The DNA of the CDR3 is TGTGCCAGCAGTACAGGGGGCGTGAACACCGGGGAGCTGTTTTTT.

In this sample, this clone turned up once. V usage is TRBV7-9 and J usage is TRBJ2-4; D gene uncertain. Per the germline V gene, CDR1 is SEHNR and CDR2 is FQNEAQ (reference sequence). Deletions cut 1 base from V and 6 bases from J, with 13 bases between. The CDR3 is 15 residues long. Here the CDR3 DNA reads TGTGCCAGCAGCTTAGGGGCCGTCCCGACAAACATTCAGTACTTC. It translates to CASSLGAVPTNIQYF.

The rearrangement links TRBV7-3 to TRBJ2-1; 10 bases are shared with TRBD2. The CDR3 consists of 16 residues. Losses at the gene ends were 4 bases for V and 8 bases for J; bases not matched to a gene: 11. Germline-derived CDR1 and CDR2 are SGHTA and FQGTGA. The CDR3 DNA is TGTGCCAGCAGCTCCACTCTCGGGACTAGCGAGGATGAGCAGTTCTTC. Residues: CASSSTLGTSEDEQFF.

The chain uses TRBV6-1 and TRBJ2-1, with D tentatively TRBD2 (5 bases). In germline, CDR1 is MNHNS, CDR2 SASEGT. Trimming removed 3 bases at V and 6 bases at J, with 9 bases between. This CDR3 contains 13 residues. This CDR3 reads CASSELDSNEQFF. CDR3 in DNA: TGTGCCAGCAGTGAGTTGGACTCCAATGAGCAGTTCTTC.